This T cell receptor beta chain derives from a study of blood T cells in healthy people across ages. Combining a sample-barcoded 5' primer with a J-beta primer mix, a second PCR ran for roughly 6 to 12 cycles. TCRdb reprocessed the 5' RACE reads with MiXCR, giving one entry per CDR3 protein. This sample has about 1.8 million distinct CDR3 sequences, with about 50% found just once. The CDR3 contains 14 residues. Looked up from germline, CDR1 is SGHRS and CDR2 is YFSETQ. Trimming took off 5 bases at V and 2 bases at J, with 13 bases between the two ends. This clonotype was recorded once. The chain has TRBV5-1 and TRBJ2-5; weak D call: TRBD2 (7 bases). This clonotype was obtained from a woman aged 40 to 55 in good health. Material: blood. The CDR3 region is CASRRGGTQETQYF. The CDR3 DNA is TGCGCCAGCAGACGCGGGGGCACTCAAGAGACCCAGTACTTC.